This is a list of T cell receptor beta chains from one sample in a study of CD4 T cells in relation to SARS-CoV-2 and coronaviruses. Data came from immunoSEQ multiplex PCR; TCRdb stores just in-frame clones and leaves some out. This table has under 20,000 clones, just under 80% appearing once. These receptors' targets are unknown. The material sequenced was CD4+ T cells from PBMCs, cultured in vitro. These receptors were taken from a human donor in good health. Both conserved end residues are trimmed from each CDR3. A D gene is named only where the DNA matches it firmly.

v_gene	j_gene	d_gene	CDR3aa
TRBV19	TRBJ2-7	NA	ASSILGLFDEQY
TRBV5-8	TRBJ2-2	NA	ASSFNTGATGELF
TRBV7-2	TRBJ2-3	NA	ASSHQSTDTQY
TRBV2	TRBJ1-5	NA	ASSVVGVDQPQH
TRBV5-1	TRBJ1-1	NA	ASSGGPSNTEAF
TRBV11-2	TRBJ1-5	NA	ASSLAIYQPQH
TRBV4-1	TRBJ2-7	NA	ASSPTAGYEQY
TRBV20-1	TRBJ2-3	TRBD2	SASSLAGNTDTQY
TRBV9	TRBJ2-7	TRBD1	ASSAGTGGIGQY
TRBV24-1	TRBJ1-6	NA	ATSDLLTGDNSPLH
TRBV6-2/TRBV6-3	TRBJ2-1	NA	ASSYRMGDIARGNEQF
TRBV4-1	TRBJ1-2	NA	ASSQDLEGHYGYT
TRBV25-1	TRBJ2-2	NA	ASSERVSITANTGELF
TRBV7-8	TRBJ1-5	NA	ASSLLEGVSNQPQH
TRBV30	TRBJ2-6	NA	AWSRFRSSGANVLT
TRBV7-3	TRBJ2-2	NA	ASSPSTGELF
TRBV5-1	TRBJ2-1	TRBD2	ASSLVAGSSGYNEQF
TRBV5-4	TRBJ1-2	NA	ASSGTGGADYGYT
TRBV6-1	TRBJ1-5	TRBD1	ASSDRGPNQPQH
TRBV28	TRBJ1-4	TRBD1	ASSFKQGWDEKLF
TRBV6-5	TRBJ1-5	NA	AVLTGNWGQPQH
TRBV5-1	TRBJ2-7	TRBD1	ASSLDRGPYQEY
TRBV5-4	TRBJ1-2	NA	ASSLADGNNYGYT
TRBV4-2	TRBJ1-5	NA	ASSQTPTEPQH
TRBV12-3/TRBV12-4	TRBJ2-1	NA	ASSSGPAEQF
TRBV3-1/TRBV3-2	TRBJ1-4	NA	ASSQAQTNEKLF
TRBV28	TRBJ1-2	NA	ASRPAGAVYGYT
TRBV5-4	TRBJ2-3	NA	ASSLRRDNQDTQY
TRBV4-1	TRBJ2-5	TRBD2	ASSQDRPSGSLETQY
TRBV6-4	TRBJ2-3	NA	ASSDGPGTDTQY
TRBV27	TRBJ2-1	NA	ASSFGVAVPMFNEQF
TRBV27	TRBJ2-5	TRBD1	ASSLTRQGQETQY
TRBV10-2	TRBJ2-2	TRBD1	ASKKWTGPYANTGELF
TRBV7-3	TRBJ2-5	TRBD1	ASSLGTEETQY
TRBV19	TRBJ2-7	NA	APLEVSYEQY
TRBV5-4	TRBJ1-3	NA	ASSLQGGNTIY
TRBV24-1	TRBJ2-7	NA	ATSPSDPKGPYEQY
TRBV6-5	TRBJ1-5	NA	ASRVNAWGNQPQH
TRBV6-5	TRBJ2-2	TRBD2	ASNLAGTNTGELF
TRBV7-9	TRBJ2-1	TRBD1	ASSLEDRGYLSNEQF
TRBV7-9	TRBJ1-6	TRBD1	ASSLQGASSPLH
TRBV7-3	TRBJ2-7	TRBD2	ASSLSSGSDEQY
TRBV5-1	TRBJ2-1	TRBD1	ASSAGQGAFNEQF
TRBV5-4	TRBJ2-1	NA	ASSLTARSREQF
TRBV18	TRBJ2-7	NA	ASSPTPYEQY
TRBV6-5	TRBJ1-4	TRBD1	ASSTSGTGGEKLF
TRBV7-3	TRBJ2-6	NA	ASSLSPGSGANVLT
TRBV9	TRBJ2-1	NA	ASSTPPGSYNEQF
TRBV29-1	TRBJ2-1	NA	SVARYGSASSYNEQF
TRBV7-9	TRBJ1-4	NA	ASNAQGHEKLF
TRBV10-3	TRBJ1-5	NA	AISLGHGGNQPQH
TRBV3-1/TRBV3-2	TRBJ2-7	NA	ASSHRVSHEQY
TRBV30	TRBJ1-2	NA	AWGAGGYGYT
TRBV19	TRBJ1-6	NA	ASSIMSHGADSPLH
TRBV9	TRBJ2-1	NA	ASGTGYSYNEQF
TRBV6-6	TRBJ1-4	TRBD1	ASRRQGRGEKLF
TRBV3-1/TRBV3-2	TRBJ2-1	NA	ASSRAGLSNEQF
TRBV19	TRBJ2-4	TRBD1	ASNTGQGAKNIQY
TRBV28	TRBJ2-1	TRBD2	ASSGGIGRRSYNEQF